A single TCR beta chain is shown here with its context. The antigen is undetermined. Profiled with immunoSEQ multiplex PCR; TCRdb holds only in-frame clones, not every one. This sample yields 90,000 to 100,000 clones, of which roughly 86% are seen a single time; more than 1.4% belongs to the top ten. CDR1 is SEHNR, CDR2 FQNEAQ, per germline (reference sequence). This CDR3 comprises 15 residues. Trimming cost V 2 bases and J 4 bases; bases outside gene matches: 7. This specimen comes from a study of graft-versus-host responses after intestinal transplantation. Study-wide background: As for transplant type, recipients had multivisceral, liver-intestinal, or isolated intestinal grafts. General study findings and limits: Investigators detected GvH clones in recipient marrow, with some emerging earlier in ileum or blood. HvG clone declines early post-transplant were associated with peak circulating GvH levels. Allograft clonal ratios (graft-versus-host to host-versus-graft) were high in patients who had graft-donor T cell macrochimerism.

This receptor was taken from a human patient who received an intestinal transplant, so some T cells may come from the graft donor. The chain links TRBV7-9 to TRBJ1-1; 7 bases map to TRBD1. The sample in question was PBMCs, obtained 255 days after intestinal transplant. CDR3 DNA sequence: TGTGCCAGCAGCTTACCCCCAGACAGGGTCACTGAAGCTTTCTTT. The encoded protein is CASSLPPDRVTEAFF.